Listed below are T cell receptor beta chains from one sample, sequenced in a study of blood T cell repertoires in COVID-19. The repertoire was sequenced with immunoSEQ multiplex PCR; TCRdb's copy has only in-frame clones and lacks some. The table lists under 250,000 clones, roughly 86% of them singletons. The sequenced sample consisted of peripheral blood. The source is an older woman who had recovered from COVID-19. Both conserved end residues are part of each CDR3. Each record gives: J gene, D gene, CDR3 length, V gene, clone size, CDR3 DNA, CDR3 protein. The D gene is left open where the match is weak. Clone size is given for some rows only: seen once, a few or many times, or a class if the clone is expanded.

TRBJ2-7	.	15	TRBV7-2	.	TGTGCCAGCACCTTAATGGACAGCCCATCCTACGAGCAGTACTTC	CASTLMDSPSYEQYF
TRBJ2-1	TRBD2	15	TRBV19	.	TGTGCCAGTACCGACCTAGCGGGGGGTTACAATGAGCAGTTCTTC	CASTDLAGGYNEQFF
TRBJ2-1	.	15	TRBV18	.	TGTGCCAGCTCACCACGGGGGCTACAGAGTGCTGAGCAGTTCTTC	CASSPRGLQSAEQFF
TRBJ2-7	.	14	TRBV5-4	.	TGTGCCAGCACCTTAGACGGGTACTCCTACGAGCAGTACTTC	CASTLDGYSYEQYF
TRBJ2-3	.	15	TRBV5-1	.	TGCGCCAGCAGCTTGGGTAGCACGGGGACAGATACGCAGTATTTT	CASSLGSTGTDTQYF
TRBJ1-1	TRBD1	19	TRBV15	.	TGTGCCACCAGCAGTCCTAGGGACTACCTGACAGGGGGCGGATTAAGGGCTTTCTTT	CATSSPRDYLTGGGLRAFF
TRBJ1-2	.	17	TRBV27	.	TGTGCCAGCAAACCTCCGGGACTAGGGTTCCAGGACTATGGCTACACCTTC	CASKPPGLGFQDYGYTF
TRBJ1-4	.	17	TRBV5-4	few	TGTGCCAGCAGCCCGCAGCCCCAAGGTCGCGGGGGAGAAAAACTGTTTTTT	CASSPQPQGRGGEKLFF
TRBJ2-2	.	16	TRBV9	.	TGTGCCAGCAGTGTCGTCAGGGGCCAGAACACCGGGGAGCTGTTTTTT	CASSVVRGQNTGELFF
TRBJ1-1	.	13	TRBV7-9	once	TGTGCCAGCAGTTTCCAGGGGAACACTGAAGCTTTCTTT	CASSFQGNTEAFF
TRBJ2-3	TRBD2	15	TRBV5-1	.	TGCGCCAGCAGCTTTAGCGGGGGGGTCACAGATACGCAGTATTTT	CASSFSGGVTDTQYF
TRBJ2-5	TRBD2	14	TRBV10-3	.	TGTGCCATCAGTGAGTTCGTGACTAGCGGCTTCCAGTACTTC	CAISEFVTSGFQYF
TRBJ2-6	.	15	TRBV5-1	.	TGCGCCAGCAGCGGCCAGGCAACTGGGGCCAACGTCCTGACTTTC	CASSGQATGANVLTF
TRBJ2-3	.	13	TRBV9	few	TGTGCCAGCAGCGGGCTAGGGGGAGATACGCAGTATTTT	CASSGLGGDTQYF
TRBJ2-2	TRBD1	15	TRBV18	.	TGTGCCAGCTCACCACCAGGGGGCTTTACCGGGGAGCTGTTTTTT	CASSPPGGFTGELFF
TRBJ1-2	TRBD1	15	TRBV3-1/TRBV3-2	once	TGTGCCAGCAGCCAAATGGACAGGTTAAGCTATGGCTACACCTTC	CASSQMDRLSYGYTF
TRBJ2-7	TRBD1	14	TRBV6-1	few	TGTGCCAGCAGTGAACAGGGGGCGCTTGAAGAGCAGTACTTC	CASSEQGALEEQYF
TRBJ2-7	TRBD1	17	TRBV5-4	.	TGTGCCAGCAGCTCGAACGGACAGGGGGTGCGCTCCTACGAGCAGTACTTC	CASSSNGQGVRSYEQYF
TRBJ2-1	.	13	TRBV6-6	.	TGTGCCAGCAGTTACGGGGCTAGTGATGAGCAGTTCTTC	CASSYGASDEQFF
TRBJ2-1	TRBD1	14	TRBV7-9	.	TGTGCCAGCAGCCAAGGACAGGGTATGGATGAGCAGTTCTTC	CASSQGQGMDEQFF
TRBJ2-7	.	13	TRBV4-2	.	TGTGCCAGCAGCCAAGATTATAACACCGCGCAGTACTTC	CASSQDYNTAQYF
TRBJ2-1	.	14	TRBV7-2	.	TGTGCCAGCAGCTTACAAGGGGCCTACAATGAGCAGTTCTTC	CASSLQGAYNEQFF
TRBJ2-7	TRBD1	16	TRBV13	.	TGTGCCAGCAGAAGGGAAAAGGGACAGGGGAACTACGAGCAGTACTTC	CASRREKGQGNYEQYF
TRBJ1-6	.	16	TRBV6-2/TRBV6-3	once	TGTGCCAGCAGTTACGTGGCAGGGGTACCGAATTCACCCCTCCACTTT	CASSYVAGVPNSPLHF
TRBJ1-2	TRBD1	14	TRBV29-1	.	TGCAGCGTTTCCGGACAGGGGGTTAACTATGGCTACACCTTC	CSVSGQGVNYGYTF
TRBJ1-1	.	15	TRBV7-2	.	TGTGCCAGCAGCTTACGGAGGCTTCGCGGCGAGGAAGCTTTCTTT	CASSLRRLRGEEAFF
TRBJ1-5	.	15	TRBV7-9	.	TGTGCCAGCAGCCGGGGCGGGGGGGAAAATCAGCCCCAGCATTTT	CASSRGGGENQPQHF
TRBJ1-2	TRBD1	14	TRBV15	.	TGTGCCACCACCCCGTACAGGGGTAACTATGGCTACACCTTC	CATTPYRGNYGYTF
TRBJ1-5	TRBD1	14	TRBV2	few	TGTGCCAGCAGTGATGTGGCAGGGGGTCAGCCCCAGCATTTT	CASSDVAGGQPQHF
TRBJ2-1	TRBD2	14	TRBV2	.	TGTGCCAGCATGAAAGCGGGGGACTACGGTGAGCAGTTCTTC	CASMKAGDYGEQFF
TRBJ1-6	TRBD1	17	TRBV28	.	TGTGCCAGCAGTTTAAACCCCGGGACAGCCGCTAATTCACCCCTCCACTTT	CASSLNPGTAANSPLHF
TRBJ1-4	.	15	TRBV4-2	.	TGTGCCAGCAGCCAAGAGCAGTCACCTAATGAAAAACTGTTTTTT	CASSQEQSPNEKLFF
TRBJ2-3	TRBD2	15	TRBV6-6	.	TGTGCCAGCAGGTTTAGCGGGGGGCGCACAGATACGCAGTATTTT	CASRFSGGRTDTQYF
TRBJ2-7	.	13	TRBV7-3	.	TGTGCCAGCAGCCCTGGCCAGGTCTACGAGCAGTACTTC	CASSPGQVYEQYF
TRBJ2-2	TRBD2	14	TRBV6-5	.	TGTGCCAGCAGTCGGGGAGGGGACACCGGGGAGCTGTTTTTT	CASSRGGDTGELFF
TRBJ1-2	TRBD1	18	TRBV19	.	TGTGCCAGTAGAGTAAGACCGGGACAGGGGGCGGGCTACTATGGCTACACCTTC	CASRVRPGQGAGYYGYTF
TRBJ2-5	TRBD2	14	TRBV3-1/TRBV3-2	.	TGTGCCAGCACCCCCACGGGGGGGCGAGAGACCCAGTACTTC	CASTPTGGRETQYF
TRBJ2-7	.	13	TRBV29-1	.	TGCAGCGTTGGTGACAGTAGCTCCTACGAGCAGTACTTC	CSVGDSSSYEQYF
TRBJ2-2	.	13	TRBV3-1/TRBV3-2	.	TGTGCCAGCAGCCAAGCTAGCCCCGGGGAGCTGTTTTTT	CASSQASPGELFF
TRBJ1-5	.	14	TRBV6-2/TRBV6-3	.	TGTGCCAGCAGTTACTCGACTCCAAATCAGCCCCAGCATTTT	CASSYSTPNQPQHF
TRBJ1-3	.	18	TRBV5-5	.	TGTGCCAGCAGCTTGGAAGGACAGAATGAAGGAGCTGGAAACACCATATATTTT	CASSLEGQNEGAGNTIYF
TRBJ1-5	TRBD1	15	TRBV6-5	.	TGTGCCAGCAGTTCCGGGACAGGGAAGGGGGGGCCCCAGCATTTT	CASSSGTGKGGPQHF
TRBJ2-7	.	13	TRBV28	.	TGTGCCAGCGGGATAGCGGCAACCTACGAGCAGTACTTC	CASGIAATYEQYF
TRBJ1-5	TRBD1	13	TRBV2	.	TGTGCCAGCAGCCTCGGACAGGGACAGCCCCAGCATTTT	CASSLGQGQPQHF
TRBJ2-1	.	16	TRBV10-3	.	TGTGCCATCAGTTCGATCACAGGCCAAAACTACAATGAGCAGTTCTTC	CAISSITGQNYNEQFF
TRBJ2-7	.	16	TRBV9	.	TGTGCCAGCAGCCCCCAAGGAGGCGGGAAAGCCTACGAGCAGTACTTC	CASSPQGGGKAYEQYF
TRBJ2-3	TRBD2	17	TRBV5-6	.	TGTGCCAGCAGCTTGACTAGCGGGGGGATTTTCACAGATACGCAGTATTTT	CASSLTSGGIFTDTQYF
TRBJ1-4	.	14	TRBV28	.	TGTGCCAGCAGTTTTGGGCATATAAATGAAAAACTGTTTTTT	CASSFGHINEKLFF
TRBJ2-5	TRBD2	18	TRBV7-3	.	TGTGCCAGCAGCTTAATTCCTGGGACTAGCGGAGCCCCGAAGACCCAGTACTTC	CASSLIPGTSGAPKTQYF
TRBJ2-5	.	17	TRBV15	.	TGTGCCACCAGCAGAGTATCGTATCCTCGACTTGGGGAGACCCAGTACTTC	CATSRVSYPRLGETQYF
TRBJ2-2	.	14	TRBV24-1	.	TGTGCCACCAGTGACGCAGGGCGCACCGGGGAGCTGTTTTTT	CATSDAGRTGELFF
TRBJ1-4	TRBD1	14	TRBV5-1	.	TGCGCCAGCAGCCAGGGACAGGGAGTGGAAAAACTGTTTTTT	CASSQGQGVEKLFF
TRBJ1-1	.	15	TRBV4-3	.	TGCGCCAGCAGCCAGCTCCGGGACACGAACACTGAAGCTTTCTTT	CASSQLRDTNTEAFF